The sequence of this TCR beta chain was determined in a study of cytomegalovirus exposure and HLA in healthy donors. The study, taken as a whole, reports: TCR beta chains numbering some 160 were designated cytomegalovirus-associated. It emerged from a later analysis that several of the most significant clusters appeared to be linked to common viral pathogens.

CDR1 is ENHRY, CDR2 SYGVKD, per germline. The CDR3 length is 15 residues. After removal of 0 bases from V and 4 bases from J, the junction contained 5 bases not matched to a gene. 13 Jbeta primers and 60 Vbeta primers were used for the PCR. Clones were sequenced by immunoSEQ multiplex PCR, and TCRdb holds only the in-frame ones, with some missing. Of 150,000 to 200,000 clones in the sample, 65% to 80% were seen once. Concerning this clone itself: Its antigen is as yet unknown.

The chain recombines TRBV10-3 with TRBJ2-5; 7 positions agree with TRBD2. The sequencing input was PBMCs. The sequence was obtained from a woman in her thirties or forties in good health and CMV-seronegative. CDR3 amino acids: CAISESVGEGETQYF. The CDR3 region has the DNA TGTGCCATCAGTGAGTCTGTAGGGGAGGGAGAGACCCAGTACTTC.